Presented here are 32 T cell receptor beta chains from one specimen sequenced in a study of T cell changes during pregnancy in multiple sclerosis. TCRdb keeps only in-frame clones here, not all; method: immunoSEQ multiplex PCR. The sample lists 70,000 or so clones, 90% to 95% occurring once. The material was peripheral blood, obtained in the third trimester of pregnancy. The receptor set was obtained from a female donor in good health, enrolled as a control in a pregnancy study.

V and J are TRBV19 and TRBJ1-2; D gene unclear. The CDR3 covers 14 residues. CDR1 and CDR2 (germline): LNHDA, SQIVND (reference sequence). V was shortened by 2 bases and J by 8 bases, with 15 bases between the two germline ends. The CDR3 is CASSIRGLVEGYTF. The DNA of the CDR3 is TGTGCCAGTAGTATACGCGGTTTAGTGGAAGGCTACACCTTC.

The chain uses TRBV6-6 and TRBJ2-1; TRBD1 matches at 11 bases. V lost 6 bases, J lost 11 bases, and 12 bases stayed unmatched. This CDR3 is built from 15 residues. Germline V gene lookup returns CDR1 MNHNY and CDR2 SVGAGI (reference sequence). CDR3 residues: CASSSGTGGSRQQFF. The CDR3 DNA reads as TGTGCCAGCAGCTCCGGGACAGGGGGTTCCCGTCAGCAGTTCTTC.

The chain employs TRBV19 and TRBJ1-2; D is perhaps TRBD1 (6 bases). Looked up from germline, CDR1 is LNHDA and CDR2 is SQIVND (reference sequence). This CDR3 has 13 amino acids. V gave up 4 bases and J gave up 4 bases, with 10 bases separating them. The chain's CDR3 is CASSTGTSYGYTF. In nucleotides, the CDR3 is TGTGCCAGTAGTACCGGGACAAGCTATGGCTACACCTTC. Looking up the rest from reference TRBV19 and TRBJ1-2 gives the full variable domain: DGGITQSPKYLFRKEGQNVTLSCEQNLNHDAMYWYRQDPGQGLRLIYYSQIVNDFQKGDIAEGYSVSREKKESFPLTVTSAQKNPTAFYLCASSTGTSYGYTFGSGTRLTVV.

The rearrangement links TRBV7-9 to TRBJ1-1; no clear D. Germline values: CDR1 SEHNR, CDR2 FQNEAQ (reference sequence). The V and J ends lost 4 bases and 7 bases respectively, with 13 bases between them. The CDR3 contains 13 residues. CDR3 sequence reads: CASSSTPKNEAFF. Written as DNA, the CDR3 is TGTGCCAGCAGCTCGACACCGAAGAATGAAGCTTTCTTT.

The chain recombines TRBV19 with TRBJ2-2, with D perhaps TRBD1 (5 bases). This CDR3 is built from 13 residues. Per germline, CDR1 LNHDA and CDR2 SQIVND (reference sequence). Trimming cost V 5 bases and J 6 bases, with 10 bases left between them. CDR3 region: CASSPREAGELFF. The DNA for the CDR3 is TGTGCCAGTAGTCCCAGGGAAGCCGGGGAGCTGTTTTTT.

This clone was recorded a few times. V and J are TRBV30 and TRBJ1-1; D is undetermined. V was trimmed by 1 base and J by 7 bases, leaving 7 bases between them. This CDR3 contains 11 residues. Germline V gives CDR1 GTSNPN, CDR2 SVGIG (reference sequence). The CDR3 nucleotides are TGTGCCTGGAGTGATATTAATGAAGCTTTCTTT. Residues: CAWSDINEAFF.

This rearrangement joins TRBV5-1 to TRBJ2-7, with TRBD1 matching over 9 bases. Germline V lookup: CDR1 SGHRS, CDR2 YFSETQ. The V segment lost 2 bases and the J segment 3 bases; nucleotides outside the gene matches: 3. This CDR3 has 14 residues. The chain's CDR3 is CASSFRDRDYEQYF. Written as DNA, the CDR3 is TGCGCCAGCAGCTTCCGGGACAGGGACTACGAGCAGTACTTC.

The V and J genes are TRBV7-2 and TRBJ2-5, with TRBD1 matching 8 bases. Germline lookup yields CDR1 SGHTA and CDR2 FQGNSA. This CDR3 has 14 residues. Germline trimming cut 3 bases from V and 2 bases from J; bases unmatched to any gene: 2. In nucleotides, the CDR3 is TGTGCCAGCAGCTTGAACAGGGGGCAAGAGACCCAGTACTTC. It is translated as CASSLNRGQETQYF.

The CDR3 here is CASNSQGLNTEAFF. As DNA, the CDR3 is TGTGCCAGCAACTCCCAGGGCTTGAACACTGAAGCTTTCTTT. This rearrangement joins TRBV2 to TRBJ1-1; D perhaps matches TRBD1 (5 bases). This CDR3 has 14 amino acids. Germline V gene lookup returns CDR1 SNHLY and CDR2 FYNNEI. The V gene lost 7 bases and the J gene lost 0 bases, with 12 bases spanning the gap.

In nucleotides, the CDR3 is TGTGCCAGTAGTATACCCGGGACAGGGGTGAGCAATGAGCAGTTCTTC. Protein sequence: CASSIPGTGVSNEQFF. The chain joins TRBV19 to TRBJ2-1, with 10 positions matching TRBD1. This CDR3 is built from 16 residues. Germline V gene lookup returns CDR1 LNHDA and CDR2 SQIVND (reference sequence). Trimming cost V 2 bases and J 6 bases; bases outside gene matches: 7.

V gene TRBV11-2 combines with J gene TRBJ2-1, with 9 bases fitting TRBD2. V shed 6 bases, J shed 2 bases, and the junction held 2 bases outside the gene matches. CDR1 and CDR2 (germline): SGHAT, FQNNGV. The CDR3 has 14 residues. The chain's CDR3 is CASRSGGPYNEQFF. The CDR3, as DNA: TGTGCCAGCAGGAGCGGGGGGCCCTACAATGAGCAGTTCTTC.

CDR3 sequence (DNA): TGCGCCAGCAGCTTGGTCGTATTTTCTAGCTCTGGGGCCAACGTCCTGACTTTC. It encodes CASSLVVFSSSGANVLTF. The chain is built from TRBV5-1 and TRBJ2-6; D gene unclear. Trimming took 0 bases from V and 0 from J, leaving 13 bases between them. The CDR3 is 18 amino acids. Germline CDR1 reads SGHRS; CDR2 reads YFSETQ.

This chain uses TRBV15 with TRBJ1-4; D is undetermined. The CDR3 spans 18 residues. The germline CDR1 and CDR2 sequences are LNHNV and YYDKDF (reference sequence). The V end lost 6 bases, the J end lost 7 bases, and 27 bases lay between the germline ends. CDR3 DNA: TGTGCCACCAGAGGAGGAGGGAAGCGCCCAGGCCTCGGTGAAAAACTGTTTTTT. This codes for CATRGGGKRPGLGEKLFF.

This clone was counted between two and nine times. V gene TRBV19 combines with J gene TRBJ1-2; D gene unclear. Germline V gene lookup returns CDR1 LNHDA and CDR2 SQIVND (reference sequence). This CDR3 is built from 12 residues. The DNA for the CDR3 is TGTGTCACTTCGGACTATAACTATGGCTACACCTTC. Translating gives CVTSDYNYGYTF.

The V call is TRBV5-1, the J call TRBJ2-7, with D perhaps matching TRBD1 (6 bases). Germline V gene sequence: CDR1 SGHRS, CDR2 YFSETQ. Trimming pared 3 bases from V and 3 bases from J, leaving 16 bases between. The CDR3 runs to 15 residues. The CDR3 reads CASSSGQNAYYEQYF. The CDR3 DNA is TGCGCCAGCAGCTCCGGACAGAACGCTTACTACGAGCAGTACTTC.

This clone was seen only once. The chain couples TRBV7-2 to TRBJ2-5; tentative D call: TRBD2 (5 bases). The CDR3 is made up of 15 amino acids. Germline V gives CDR1 SGHTA, CDR2 FQGNSA. Trimming removed 5 bases at V and 2 bases at J, with 15 bases between. CDR3 residues: CASSRASDFQETQYF. The CDR3 DNA sequence: TGTGCCAGCAGCCGCGCCTCGGACTTTCAAGAGACCCAGTACTTC.

This clone has a handful of counts. One end of the junction varies from germline; a read error may be responsible. The rearrangement links TRBV5-1 to TRBJ1-1, with 10 bases identical to TRBD1. This CDR3 comprises 12 residues. Germline-derived CDR1 and CDR2 are SGHRS and YFSETQ. For the CDR3, the DNA is TGCGCCAGCAGGTTGGGACAGGGGGAAGCTTTCTTT. Its translation: CASRLGQGEAFF.

The V gene is TRBV5-5, the J gene TRBJ2-3; 11 nucleotides match TRBD2. The CDR3 consists of 15 residues. Trimming removed 2 bases from V and 7 bases from J; junction bases left unmatched: 6. Germline V gives CDR1 SGHKS, CDR2 YYEKEE (reference sequence). In DNA form, the CDR3 reads TGTGCCAGCAGCTTTATACTAGCGGGAGTCAATACGCAGTATTTT. Translating it yields CASSFILAGVNTQYF.

This sequence joins TRBV9 and TRBJ2-1; a possible D gene is TRBD2 (6 bases). The CDR3 covers 16 residues. CDR1 SGDLS and CDR2 YYNGEE come from the germline V gene. The germline V and J ends were trimmed by 0 bases and 3 bases, with 13 bases remaining between them. The CDR3: CASSVGAAGFYNEQFF. CDR3 DNA: TGTGCCAGCAGCGTAGGTGCTGCGGGATTCTACAATGAGCAGTTCTTC.

This chain links TRBV7-2 with TRBJ1-5, with D possibly TRBD1 on 5 matching bases. Deletions cut 0 bases from V and 5 bases from J, with 20 bases between. The CDR3 loop spans 18 amino acids. Germline CDR1 SGHTA, CDR2 FQGNSA. The CDR3 DNA follows: TGTGCCAGCAGCTTAGCGGCCCCTGGGGCCAGGCGTCATCAGCCCCAGCATTTT. Its protein is CASSLAAPGARRHQPQHF.

The chain is built from TRBV27 and TRBJ2-7, with TRBD2 matching over 8 bases. The CDR3 is 15 residues long. With 3 bases clipped from V and 5 bases from J, the junction kept 9 bases outside the gene matches. Germline V gives CDR1 MNHEY, CDR2 SMNVEV (reference sequence). The CDR3 DNA is TGTGCCAGCAGTTTCACAACCGGACTAGCCCACGAGCAGTACTTC. Translation: CASSFTTGLAHEQYF.

The chain links TRBV19 to TRBJ2-7; no firm D call. The CDR3 extends over 16 amino acids. V was cut by 1 base and J by 2 bases, with 15 bases left in between. Germline lookup yields CDR1 LNHDA and CDR2 SQIVND (reference sequence). In DNA form, the CDR3 reads TGTGCCAGTAGTATAGTCCCCAGGTCATCGGCCTACGAGCAGTACTTC. This sequence encodes CASSIVPRSSAYEQYF.

The rearrangement uses TRBV9 and TRBJ2-1; perhaps TRBD2 as D (5 bases). V shed 3 bases and J shed 3 bases, with 13 bases lying between them. Germline loops: CDR1 SGDLS, CDR2 YYNGEE. This CDR3 has 15 amino acids. The CDR3 DNA is TGTGCCAGCAGCGCCTCTCCCGGGATCTACAATGAGCAGTTCTTC. Amino acid sequence: CASSASPGIYNEQFF.

V and J are TRBV30 and TRBJ2-5, with 8 bases fitting TRBD1. The CDR3 extends over 13 amino acids. In germline, CDR1 is GTSNPN, CDR2 SVGIG (reference sequence). V lost 7 bases and J lost 4; bases outside the gene matches: 8. The CDR3 sequence is CAYQDRAPETQYF. In DNA, the CDR3 is TGTGCCTACCAGGACAGGGCCCCAGAGACCCAGTACTTC.

The V call is TRBV6-1, the J call TRBJ2-1; the D gene is possibly TRBD1 (6 bases). This CDR3 region has 16 residues. Germline V CDR1 and CDR2: MNHNS, SASEGT. V lost 3 bases and J lost 6, with 18 bases in between. The CDR3 DNA reads TGTGCCAGCAGTGATCCGTGGGCAGGGGTGGTCAATGAGCAGTTCTTC. Encoded protein: CASSDPWAGVVNEQFF.

The chain couples TRBV6-1 to TRBJ1-1; D not certain. Trimming took 7 bases from V and 10 from J, leaving 16 bases between them. The germline V gene has CDR1 MNHNS and CDR2 SASEGT. The CDR3 has 12 residues. DNA of the CDR3: TGTGCCAGCACCCGAGCCGCAGCGGGAGCTTTCTTT. As protein: CASTRAAAGAFF.

This sequence joins TRBV28 and TRBJ2-4; possibly TRBD1 for D (5 bases). This CDR3 has 15 residues. Trimming shortened V by 3 bases and J by 3 bases, and 12 bases separated the two germline ends. Germline CDR1 and CDR2: MDHEN and SYDVKM. The CDR3 nucleotides are TGTGCCAGCAGTTTGGTTCTCCAGGGCAAAAACATTCAGTACTTC. It translates to CASSLVLQGKNIQYF.

This chain links TRBV7-9 with TRBJ2-6; the match to TRBD1 covers 9 bases. The CDR3 has 19 residues. Germline V gene data show CDR1 as SEHNR and CDR2 as FQNEAQ (reference sequence). V lost 5 bases, J lost 4 bases, and 15 bases stayed unmatched. CDR3 loop: CASSANVGTGTAGANVLTF. CDR3 sequence (DNA): TGTGCCAGCAGCGCTAATGTCGGGACAGGGACGGCCGGGGCCAACGTCCTGACTTTC.

This clone was seen once. CDR3 in DNA: TGTGCCAGCAGCTCTGGGACAGGATATAACGCTGAAGCTTTCTTT. Its protein is CASSSGTGYNAEAFF. The chain is built from TRBV11-3 and TRBJ1-1, with TRBD1 matching over 8 bases. CDR1 and CDR2 (germline): SGHNT, YENEEA. Trimming took 4 bases from V and 6 from J; bases not matched to a gene: 10. The CDR3 contains 15 residues.

The rearrangement links TRBV5-1 to TRBJ2-2; the match to TRBD1 covers 10 bases. CDR1 is SGHRS, CDR2 YFSETQ, per germline. J was trimmed by 4 bases and V by 5 bases; bases with no gene match: 5. The length of the CDR3 is 15 residues. The CDR3 DNA reads TGCGCCAGCAGTTCCGGGACAGGGGTCACCGGGGAGCTGTTTTTT. It is translated as CASSSGTGVTGELFF.

The rearrangement uses TRBV6-5 and TRBJ2-3, with a tentative D call TRBD1 (5 bases). The CDR3 is 15 residues long. V gave up 2 bases and J gave up 5 bases, with 14 bases separating them. Germline V gene lookup returns CDR1 MNHEY and CDR2 SVGAGI. The CDR3 region has the DNA TGTGCCAGCAGTTACGCCCCAGGGTCGAGAGATACGCAGTATTTT. Encoded protein: CASSYAPGSRDTQYF.

This chain joins TRBV11-2 and TRBJ2-7; TRBD2 might be the D (6 bases). The CDR3 contains 15 residues. Germline CDR1 reads SGHAT; CDR2 reads FQNNGV. Trimming pared 1 base from V and 4 bases from J, leaving 14 bases between. The CDR3 is CASSLVHGRVYEQYF. CDR3 DNA: TGTGCCAGCAGCTTAGTTCACGGGAGAGTATACGAGCAGTACTTC.